This T cell receptor (beta chain) was found in a study of shared clonotypes between healthy human individuals. In regard to this clone: Its specificity is unknown.

Study results and caveats: Richness estimates generally favored naive over memory subsets. Sharing across four donors was seen in roughly 5.2% of naive CD4 clonotypes.

CDR3 length: 13 amino acids. Germline V gives CDR1 MDHEN, CDR2 SYDVKM. V lost 3 bases and J lost 3, with 6 bases in between. TCRdb's table, derived via immunoSEQ multiplex PCR, lists solely in-frame clones and lacks some. The sample contains about 690,000 clones, roughly 88% of which appear only once. The receptor was derived from a man younger than 35 in good health. Some clones in this sample may be carry-over from other donors' samples. Sequenced sample: memory CD8+ T cells from PBMCs. Subset indicated: CD45RO+ cells pooled with CCR7-negative TemRA cells. The chain carries TRBV28 and TRBJ2-1; D remains ambiguous. The DNA of the CDR3 is TGTGCCAGCAGTTTCCATCGCTACAATGAGCAGTTCTTC. It is translated as CASSFHRYNEQFF.